This passage covers 17 T cell receptor beta chains from one sample sequenced in a study of blood T cell repertoires in COVID-19. Profiling relied on immunoSEQ multiplex PCR, and the TCRdb table lists in-frame clones only, not all of them. The sample records 40,000 to 60,000 clones, 70% to 90% being singletons. Sequencing used peripheral blood. These receptors originate from a human donor in a cohort sampled during active COVID-19.

V is TRBV29-1 and J is TRBJ1-1; D remains unclear. V lost 7 bases and J 0 bases, leaving 9 bases between the germline ends. Germline lookup yields CDR1 SQVTM and CDR2 ANQGSEA. The CDR3 runs 12 residues. CDR3 sequence reads: CSARGLNTEAFF. CDR3 coding DNA: TGCAGCGCCCGAGGGCTGAACACTGAAGCTTTCTTT.

This chain joins TRBV7-8 and TRBJ2-2, with D perhaps matching TRBD1 (6 bases). Trimming removed 4 bases at V and 6 bases at J, with 24 bases between. The CDR3 spans 18 residues. The V gene's germline CDR1 is SGHVS and CDR2 FQNEAQ. CDR3 DNA: TGTGCCAGCAGCTCCACCCATGCACAGGGAGTGCAAGCCGGGGAGCTGTTTTTT. Translated, it gives CASSSTHAQGVQAGELFF.

The rearrangement uses TRBV6-2 or TRBV6-3 and TRBJ2-1, with 13 bases that match TRBD2. Germline-derived CDR1 and CDR2 are MNHEY and SVGEGT. The ends lost 0 bases at V and 0 bases at J; junction bases unmatched: 8. The CDR3 contains 20 residues. DNA for the CDR3: TGTGCCAGCAGTTACTCTAAGGGACTAGCGGGACCGAACTCCTACAATGAGCAGTTCTTC. This gives the protein CASSYSKGLAGPNSYNEQFF.

This clone appeared a few times. The rearrangement links TRBV4-1 to TRBJ1-3, with 9 bases fitting TRBD1. J lost 1 base, V lost 5 bases, and 3 bases had no gene match. This CDR3 has 15 amino acids. Germline loops: CDR1 MGHRA, CDR2 YSYEKL. The chain's CDR3 is CASSGDRGSGNTIYF. In DNA form, the CDR3 reads TGCGCCAGCAGCGGAGACAGGGGGTCTGGAAACACCATATATTTT.

The chain recombines TRBV2 with TRBJ2-1, with 9 bases aligning to TRBD1. This CDR3 spans 15 amino acids. V was pared by 5 bases and J by 4 bases, with 6 bases of the junction left unmatched. Germline V gene data show CDR1 as SNHLY and CDR2 as FYNNEI. The CDR3 reads CASSKDRGEYNEQFF. CDR3 nucleotide sequence: TGTGCCAGCAGTAAAGACAGGGGGGAATACAATGAGCAGTTCTTC.

The chain is built from TRBV3-1 (or the pseudogene TRBV3-2) and TRBJ2-7; TRBD1 matches 10 bases. Germline CDR1 LGHDT, CDR2 YNNKEL (reference sequence). V was pared by 1 base and J by 3 bases, with 3 bases of the junction left unmatched. This CDR3 has 15 residues. CDR3 DNA sequence: TGTGCCAGCAGCCAAGCCTGGACAGGGGGCTACGAGCAGTACTTC. Protein product: CASSQAWTGGYEQYF.

The chain combines TRBV6-5 with TRBJ2-2, with D maybe TRBD1 (6 bases). The ends were cut back, 6 bases at V and 6 bases at J, with 17 bases in the middle. The CDR3 consists of 15 residues. The V gene's germline CDR1 is MNHEY and CDR2 SVGAGI. CDR3 nucleotide sequence: TGTGCCAGCAGCTACAACAGGGTCGGGGCCGGGGAGCTGTTTTTT. Translating it yields CASSYNRVGAGELFF.

The chain links TRBV5-1 to TRBJ2-5; perhaps TRBD1 as D (5 bases). Germline values: CDR1 SGHRS, CDR2 YFSETQ. V shed 4 bases and J shed 5 bases, with 12 bases lying between them. The CDR3 has 13 amino acids. CDR3 nucleotides: TGCGCCAGCAGCCCGGACACTGGGGAGACCCAGTACTTC. It translates to CASSPDTGETQYF.

The chain couples TRBV14 to TRBJ1-6; D perhaps matches TRBD1 (6 bases). The CDR3 loop spans 14 amino acids. Trimming removed 0 bases from V and 6 bases from J, with 6 bases in between. In germline, CDR1 is SGHDN, CDR2 FVKESK. CDR3 sequence: CASSQDRGNSPLHF. The CDR3 DNA reads TGTGCCAGCAGCCAAGACAGGGGTAATTCACCCCTCCACTTT.

The chain carries TRBV5-6 and TRBJ2-7; 7 bases line up with TRBD1. Trimming removed 2 bases from V and 5 bases from J; junction bases left unmatched: 10. In germline, CDR1 is SGHDT, CDR2 YYEEEE. The CDR3 extends over 15 amino acids. CDR3 residues: CASSLTGAYADEQYF. In DNA, the CDR3 is TGTGCCAGCAGCTTAACAGGGGCGTATGCAGACGAGCAGTACTTC.

The chain combines TRBV2 with TRBJ2-1; 9 bases are a match to TRBD2. J lost 4 bases, V lost 7 bases, and 14 bases had no gene match. Germline CDR1 is SNHLY and CDR2 is FYNNEI. The CDR3 contains 17 residues. The CDR3 here is CASIRTLTSGYYNEQFF. The CDR3 coding sequence is TGTGCCAGCATCCGAACTCTGACTAGCGGATATTACAATGAGCAGTTCTTC.

V gene TRBV2 combines with J gene TRBJ2-1; 8 nucleotides match TRBD1. In germline, CDR1 is SNHLY, CDR2 FYNNEI. This CDR3 has 12 amino acids. J lost 8 bases, V lost 6 bases, and 3 bases had no gene match. The CDR3 sequence is CASSPGGDEQFF. The CDR3, as DNA: TGTGCCAGCAGCCCAGGGGGCGATGAGCAGTTCTTC.

This clone occurred once. The chain recombines TRBV9 with TRBJ2-1; TRBD2 matches at 8 bases. The ends lost 0 bases at V and 12 bases at J; junction bases unmatched: 14. The CDR3 is 16 amino acids. Germline-derived CDR1 and CDR2 are SGDLS and YYNGEE. CDR3: CASSVVDGRVERGQFF. The CDR3 nucleotides are TGTGCCAGCAGCGTAGTGGACGGGAGGGTCGAACGGGGGCAGTTCTTC.

This rearrangement joins TRBV5-4 to TRBJ2-6; 10 bases are shared with TRBD2. V dropped 1 base and J dropped 1; count of bases not matched to a gene: 2. The CDR3 has 17 amino acids. CDR1 and CDR2 from the germline V gene are SGHNT and YYREEE (reference sequence). This CDR3 is CASSLSSGGSGANVLTF. DNA of the CDR3: TGTGCCAGCAGCTTGAGTAGCGGGGGGTCTGGGGCCAACGTCCTGACTTTC.

The chain has TRBV27 and TRBJ2-5; TRBD1 matches at 8 bases. Trimming cost V 4 bases and J 5 bases; bases outside gene matches: 12. Per the germline V gene, CDR1 is MNHEY and CDR2 is SMNVEV (reference sequence). The CDR3 totals 16 residues. For the CDR3, the DNA is TGTGCCAGCAGTTCTCTACTACAGGGGGACGGGGAGACCCAGTACTTC. Its translation: CASSSLLQGDGETQYF.

A remark on this clone: Other DNA sequences in this specimen translate into the identical CDR3. The V and J genes are TRBV6-2 or TRBV6-3 and TRBJ2-1; 13 positions match TRBD2. Germline V gene lookup returns CDR1 MNHEY and CDR2 SVGEGT. The CDR3 has 17 residues. Trimming cost V 0 bases and J 4 bases; bases outside gene matches: 3. The DNA of the CDR3 is TGTGCCAGCAGTTACTCCGGACTAGCGGGAGTGTACAATGAGCAGTTCTTC. The encoded protein is CASSYSGLAGVYNEQFF.

A few counts support this clone. The chain has TRBV4-1 and TRBJ1-5, with D maybe TRBD1 (6 bases). With 0 bases removed from V and 4 bases from J, the gap between germline ends came to 10 bases. Germline V gene lookup returns CDR1 MGHRA and CDR2 YSYEKL. The CDR3 has 15 amino acids. The CDR3 sequence is CASSQDGQGNQPQHF. The CDR3 nucleotides are TGCGCCAGCAGCCAAGATGGGCAGGGGAATCAGCCCCAGCATTTT.